This T cell receptor beta chain was sequenced for a study of CD8+ T cells in alopecia areata. General study findings and limits: The link between baseline CD8+ expansion and response remains uncertain with one nonresponder.

Extracted from the samples, RNA was reverse transcribed into cDNA to serve as the sequencing template. Clones were sequenced by immunoSEQ multiplex PCR, and TCRdb holds only the in-frame ones, with some missing. This table has 150,000 to 250,000 clones, more than 55% appearing once. As to this clone: The target antigen is unknown.

Treatment of the sample: oral pan-JAK inhibitor, 5-10 mg twice daily. Germline assignment: CDR1 SGHRS and CDR2 YFSETQ. The CDR3 runs to 14 residues. With 0 bases removed from V and 1 base from J, the gap between germline ends came to 7 bases. The TCR comes from a human donor with alopecia areata. Sequenced here: CD4+ T cells sorted from blood, sampled at week 4, from a patient treated with tofacitinib. The V call is TRBV5-1, the J call TRBJ1-1, with D unclear. CDR3 in DNA: TGCGCCAGCAGCTTGGTTCCGTCGAACACTGAAGCTTTCTTT. Protein product: CASSLVPSNTEAFF. Filled out from reference TRBV5-1 and TRBJ1-1, the complete variable domain reads KAGVTQTPRYLIKTRGQQVTLSCSPISGHRSVSWYQQTPGQGLQFLFEYFSETQRNKGNFPGRFSGRQFSNSRSEMNVSTLELGDSALYLCASSLVPSNTEAFFGQGTRLTVV.